These 7 T cell receptor beta chains share one sample of origin, sequenced in a study of OX40 agonist ivuxolimab in advanced cancers. Preparation of the library involved the immunoSEQ multiplex PCR assay. This immuneACCESS table, as held by TCRdb, lists in-frame sequences with V and J called but not all clones. Of the missing ones, under half trace to an unresolved V gene in checked studies; the others have no known cause. This sample holds tens of thousands of clones; roughly 86% were observed only once. More than 9.5% of the sample is in the top ten clones. The sample consisted of CD4+ or CD8+ T cells sorted from blood, taken in a trial of the OX40 agonist ivuxolimab. All receptors derive from an adult with an advanced solid tumor such as melanoma, head and neck, liver or kidney cancer.

Only one count was recorded for this clone. The rearrangement links TRBV7-8 to TRBJ1-2; a weak D match, TRBD1 (6 bases). The V gene lost 5 bases and the J gene lost 6 bases, with 19 bases spanning the gap. The CDR3 covers 15 residues. Germline CDR1 SGHVS, CDR2 FQNEAQ. The CDR3: CASSLPGQGGDGYTF. The CDR3 DNA follows: TGTGCCAGCAGCCTACCGGGACAAGGGGGAGATGGCTACACCTTC.

The CDR3, as DNA: TGCGCCAGCAGTGACGGCAGCGGCAATGAGCAGTTCTTC. The encoded protein is CASSDGSGNEQFF. The rearrangement joins TRBV10-2 to TRBJ2-1; maybe TRBD2 (5 bases). CDR1 is WSHSY and CDR2 is SAAADI in the germline V gene. The CDR3 runs to 13 residues. V gave up 3 bases and J gave up 6 bases, with 9 bases separating them.

The chain employs TRBV7-6 and TRBJ2-1; no definite D call. V shed 5 bases and J shed 5 bases, with 7 bases lying between them. CDR1 SGHVS and CDR2 FNYEAQ come from the germline V gene. The CDR3 has 12 amino acids. CDR3 amino acids: CASSPIDNEQFF. The CDR3 DNA follows: TGTGCCAGCAGCCCCATTGACAATGAGCAGTTCTTC.

The genes are TRBV7-9 and TRBJ1-4; D is undetermined. The CDR3 extends over 13 amino acids. The V gene's germline CDR1 is SEHNR and CDR2 FQNEAQ (reference sequence). V shed 1 base and J shed 8 bases, with 8 bases lying between them. The CDR3 sequence: CASSLGGAEKLFF. CDR3 in DNA: TGTGCCAGCAGCTTAGGAGGTGCGGAAAAACTGTTTTTT.

This chain connects TRBV6-5 to TRBJ2-3; D call uncertain. The CDR3 length is 16 residues. Trimming took off 0 bases at V and 0 bases at J, with 10 bases between the two ends. Germline V gives CDR1 MNHEY, CDR2 SVGAGI. CDR3 region: CASSYSKQSSTDTQYF. The CDR3 region has the DNA TGTGCCAGCAGTTACTCGAAGCAGAGCAGCACAGATACGCAGTATTTT.

CDR3 coding DNA: TGTGCCAGCCACGGGGGGGGACAGCCTAATAATCAGCCCCAGCATTTT. As protein: CASHGGGQPNNQPQHF. The chain couples TRBV7-7 to TRBJ1-5, with 7 bases lining up with TRBD1. The CDR3 length is 16 residues. Germline V CDR1 and CDR2: SSHAT, FNYEAQ (reference sequence). V gave up 8 bases and J gave up 4 bases; unmatched junction bases: 14.

The chain has TRBV5-6 and TRBJ2-7; TRBD2 agrees at 8 bases. The germline gives CDR1 SGHDT, CDR2 YYEEEE. V lost 0 bases to trimming and J lost 5 bases; unmatched junction nucleotides: 7. The CDR3 loop spans 15 amino acids. CDR3 region: CASSLVAGYSDEQYF. CDR3 DNA: TGTGCCAGCAGCTTGGTAGCGGGATATTCAGACGAGCAGTACTTC.